The 6 T cell receptor beta chains presented below share a single source sample, sequenced in a study of shared clonotypes between healthy human individuals. Sequenced by immunoSEQ multiplex PCR; TCRdb stores in-frame clones only, minus some. This sample has approximately 240,000 clones, with about 69% found just once. Sample: memory CD4+ T cells sorted from blood. Sample subset: CD45RA-negative fraction. These receptors originate from a man aged 25 to 45 in good health.

The J gene is TRBJ1-5, the V gene TRBV2; 9 nucleotides match TRBD1. The ends lost 6 bases at V and 5 bases at J; junction bases unmatched: 5. The CDR3 is 14 residues long. CDR1 is SNHLY and CDR2 is FYNNEI in the germline V gene. The CDR3 sequence: CASSRDRADQPQHF. In nucleotides, the CDR3 is TGTGCCAGCAGCCGGGACAGGGCTGATCAGCCCCAGCATTTT.

This chain uses TRBV5-6 with TRBJ1-1; D gene unclear. This CDR3 spans 16 amino acids. V was cut by 4 bases and J by 1 base, with 17 bases left in between. In germline, CDR1 is SGHDT, CDR2 YYEEEE. The CDR3 loop reads CASSTLSPLSNTEAFF. The CDR3 coding sequence is TGTGCCAGCAGCACTCTCAGCCCATTATCGAACACTGAAGCTTTCTTT.

The rearrangement links TRBV15 to TRBJ2-2, with 8 bases lining up with TRBD2. The CDR3 totals 16 residues. Germline V CDR1 and CDR2: LNHNV, YYDKDF (reference sequence). After removal of 3 bases from V and 4 bases from J, the junction contained 7 bases not matched to a gene. In DNA, the CDR3 is TGTGCCACCAGCAGGGGTGGGGCGGGAGGCACCGGGGAGCTGTTTTTT. This gives the protein CATSRGGAGGTGELFF. The full variable domain, its missing parts supplied by reference TRBV15 and TRBJ2-2, is DAMVIQNPRYQVTQFGKPVTLSCSQTLNHNVMYWYQQKSSQAPKLLFHYYDKDFNNEADTPDNFQSRRPNTSFCFLDIRSPGLGDTAMYLCATSRGGAGGTGELFFGEGSRLTVL.

The chain has TRBV6-1 and TRBJ1-2; D may be TRBD1 (5 bases). CDR1 and CDR2 (germline): MNHNS, SASEGT. CDR3 length equals 14 residues. The V end lost 5 bases, the J end lost 3 bases, and 13 bases lay between the germline ends. This CDR3 is CASSPWGTDYGYTF. DNA for the CDR3: TGTGCCAGCAGTCCGTGGGGGACCGACTATGGCTACACCTTC.

The CDR3 DNA reads TGTGCCAGCAGCCGTATTCAAGAGACCCAGTACTTC. It codes for CASSRIQETQYF. The rearrangement joins TRBV9 to TRBJ2-5; D gene ambiguous. CDR1 is SGDLS and CDR2 is YYNGEE in the germline V gene. The CDR3 has 12 residues. V was shortened by 4 bases and J by 2 bases, with 6 bases between the two germline ends.

The rearrangement links TRBV25-1 to TRBJ2-7, with D tentatively TRBD1 (6 bases). The V end was cut by 6 bases, the J end by 2 bases, with 14 bases between. From germline, CDR1 is MGHDK and CDR2 SYGVNS. The CDR3 sequence is 14 residues long. DNA of the CDR3: TGTGCCAGCAGCGGGACACATCAAACCTACGAGCAGTACTTC. Amino acids: CASSGTHQTYEQYF.